Listed below are T cell receptor beta chains from one sample, sequenced in a study of OX40 agonist ivuxolimab in advanced cancers. TCRdb's table, derived via immunoSEQ multiplex PCR, lists solely in-frame clones and lacks some. The sample lists tens of thousands of clones; 60% to 85% were seen once. Sequencing used CD4+ or CD8+ T cells sorted from blood, obtained in a trial of the OX40 agonist ivuxolimab. Receptors were obtained from an adult with an advanced solid tumor such as melanoma, head and neck, liver or kidney cancer. The conserved cysteine and the conserved F or W are not part of the CDR3 here.

v_gene: TRBV7-3; CDR3aa: ASSQKFSGEGYEQY
v_gene: TRBV5-6; CDR3aa: ASSIAGTPNPYEQY
v_gene: TRBV6-1; CDR3aa: ASSEVSGAGANVLT
v_gene: TRBV6-1; CDR3aa: ASNRARNEKLF
v_gene: TRBV27; CDR3aa: ASSLSPQGAYEQY
v_gene: TRBV20-1; CDR3aa: SALHGYT
v_gene: TRBV19; CDR3aa: ASRGQGSIRELF
v_gene: TRBV7-2; CDR3aa: ASSLALAASYGYT
v_gene: TRBV4-3; CDR3aa: ASSQVASYYEQY
v_gene: TRBV10-3; CDR3aa: AISVGRGEISPLH
v_gene: TRBV7-2; CDR3aa: ASSPGRGETQY
v_gene: TRBV29-1; CDR3aa: SVAETNYGYT
v_gene: TRBV7-2; CDR3aa: ASSVIAGGTGFY
v_gene: TRBV6-5; CDR3aa: ASSWTGSDTEAF
v_gene: TRBV11-3; CDR3aa: ASSRDSLSGANVLT
v_gene: TRBV6-5; CDR3aa: ASTREGAGEETQY
v_gene: TRBV9; CDR3aa: ASRGGTQGKLF
v_gene: TRBV9; CDR3aa: ASSVGEVGSGNTIY
v_gene: TRBV11-3; CDR3aa: ASSLRTSGRAGELF
v_gene: TRBV4-2; CDR3aa: ASSEGGQPQH
v_gene: TRBV19; CDR3aa: ASTRDRSRGEKNCGYT
v_gene: TRBV9; CDR3aa: ASSVEGSTGETQY
v_gene: TRBV5-1; CDR3aa: ASSGGTSGDIYEQY
v_gene: TRBV14; CDR3aa: ASSQVGEIIPYEQY
v_gene: TRBV15; CDR3aa: ATSRGKQGDTQY
v_gene: TRBV6-5; CDR3aa: ASRSGTSGSYEQF
v_gene: TRBV7-6; CDR3aa: ASSLWTNTEAF
v_gene: TRBV7-3; CDR3aa: ASSSPAAGGPDEQF
v_gene: TRBV18; CDR3aa: ASSPRTPNTEAF
v_gene: TRBV7-2; CDR3aa: ASSLGGLAGTYEQY
v_gene: TRBV6-1; CDR3aa: ASDTQY
v_gene: TRBV7-2; CDR3aa: ASSNRQGALEAF
v_gene: TRBV7-9; CDR3aa: ASSPGTVEQETQY
v_gene: TRBV4-1; CDR3aa: ASSPRLAGEYNEQF
v_gene: TRBV29-1; CDR3aa: SVVYFGTKKTYEQY
v_gene: TRBV9; CDR3aa: ASSTYGGQSSGANVLT
v_gene: TRBV18; CDR3aa: ASSPRGSEAF
v_gene: TRBV6-5; CDR3aa: ASSNQRRGVGYT
v_gene: TRBV7-2; CDR3aa: ASSPGVGVVNEQF
v_gene: TRBV6-5; CDR3aa: ASSYSWLATNEKLF
v_gene: TRBV7-5; CDR3aa: ASSLGSNEQF
v_gene: TRBV29-1; CDR3aa: SAFWLMNTEAF
v_gene: TRBV5-1; CDR3aa: ASSLTPGQGYEQY
v_gene: TRBV11-3; CDR3aa: ASSQENSGGAGSYEQY
v_gene: TRBV6-6; CDR3aa: ASSYSRQGFEQY
v_gene: TRBV10-1; CDR3aa: ASSELWGSGNTIY
v_gene: TRBV7-9; CDR3aa: ASSLIGGGEKLF
v_gene: TRBV2; CDR3aa: ASMSWPNYGYT
v_gene: TRBV7-9; CDR3aa: ASSLVISSYNSPLH
v_gene: TRBV6-6; CDR3aa: ATSQNTGELF
v_gene: TRBV18; CDR3aa: ASSPTGTGGYEQY
v_gene: TRBV9; CDR3aa: ASSVDRTGAIYEQY
v_gene: TRBV11-2; CDR3aa: ASSLSQGGGGQETQY